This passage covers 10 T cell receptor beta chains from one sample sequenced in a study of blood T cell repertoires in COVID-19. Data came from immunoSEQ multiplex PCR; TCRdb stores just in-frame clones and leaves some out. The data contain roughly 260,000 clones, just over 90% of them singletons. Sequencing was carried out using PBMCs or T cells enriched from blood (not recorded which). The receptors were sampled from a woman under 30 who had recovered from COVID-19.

This CDR3 is CASSQDRVVEYF. The DNA of the CDR3 is TGTGCCAGCAGCCAAGATCGGGTTGTGGAGTACTTC. The chain links TRBV14 to TRBJ2-5; D ambiguous. V lost 0 bases to trimming and J lost 12 bases, with 11 bases between them. The CDR3 runs 12 residues. Germline CDR1 and CDR2: SGHDN and FVKESK. The entire variable domain, with the rest obtained from reference TRBV14 and TRBJ2-5, is as follows: EAGVTQFPSHSVIEKGQTVTLRCDPISGHDNLYWYRRVMGKEIKFLLHFVKESKQDESGMPNNRFLAERTGGTYSTLKVQPAELEDSGVYFCASSQDRVVEYFGPGTRLLVL.

The CDR3 reads CATRTAQETQYF. The CDR3 nucleotides read TGTGCCACCCGGACAGCTCAAGAGACCCAGTACTTC. The chain combines TRBV10-3 with TRBJ2-5; D might be TRBD1 (6 bases). CDR3 length: 12 residues. The ends were cut back, 10 bases at V and 2 bases at J, with 11 bases in the middle. Germline loops: CDR1 ENHRY, CDR2 SYGVKD.

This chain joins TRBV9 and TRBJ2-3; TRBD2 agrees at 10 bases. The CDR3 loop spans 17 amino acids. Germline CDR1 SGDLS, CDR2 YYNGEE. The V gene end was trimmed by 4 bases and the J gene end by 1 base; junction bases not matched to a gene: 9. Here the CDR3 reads CASSWGIAGGGTDTQYF. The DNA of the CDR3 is TGTGCCAGCAGCTGGGGGATAGCGGGGGGCGGCACAGATACGCAGTATTTT.

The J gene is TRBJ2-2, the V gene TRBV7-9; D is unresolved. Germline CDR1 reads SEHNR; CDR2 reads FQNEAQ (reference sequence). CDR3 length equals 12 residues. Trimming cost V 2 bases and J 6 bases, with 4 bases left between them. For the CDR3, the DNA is TGTGCCAGCAGCTTACATCCCGGGGAGCTGTTTTTT. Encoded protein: CASSLHPGELFF.

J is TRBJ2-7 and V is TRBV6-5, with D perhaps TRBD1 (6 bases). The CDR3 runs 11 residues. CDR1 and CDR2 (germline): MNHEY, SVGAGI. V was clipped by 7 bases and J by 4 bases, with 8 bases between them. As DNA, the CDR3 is TGTGCCAGCAAGAGGGGGTACGAGCAGTACTTC. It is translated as CASKRGYEQYF.

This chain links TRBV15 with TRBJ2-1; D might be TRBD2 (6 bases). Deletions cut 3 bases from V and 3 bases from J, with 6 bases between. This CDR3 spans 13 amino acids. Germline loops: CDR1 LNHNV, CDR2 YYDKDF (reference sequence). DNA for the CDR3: TGTGCCACCAGCAGCGGGGGCTACAATGAGCAGTTCTTC. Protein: CATSSGGYNEQFF. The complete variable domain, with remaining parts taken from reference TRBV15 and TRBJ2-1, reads DAMVIQNPRYQVTQFGKPVTLSCSQTLNHNVMYWYQQKSSQAPKLLFHYYDKDFNNEADTPDNFQSRRPNTSFCFLDIRSPGLGDTAMYLCATSSGGYNEQFFGPGTRLTVL.

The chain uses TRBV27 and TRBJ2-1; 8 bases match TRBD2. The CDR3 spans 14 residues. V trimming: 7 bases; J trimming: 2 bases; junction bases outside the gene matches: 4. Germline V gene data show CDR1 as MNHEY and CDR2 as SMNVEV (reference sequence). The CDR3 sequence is CASNVAGTYNEQFF. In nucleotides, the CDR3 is TGTGCCAGCAACGTAGCGGGGACCTACAATGAGCAGTTCTTC.

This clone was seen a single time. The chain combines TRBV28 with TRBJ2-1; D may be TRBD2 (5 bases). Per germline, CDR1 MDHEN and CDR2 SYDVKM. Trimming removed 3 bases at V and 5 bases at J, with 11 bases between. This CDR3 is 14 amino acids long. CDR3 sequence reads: CASSLAGTHNEQFF. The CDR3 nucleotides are TGTGCCAGCAGTTTGGCGGGCACTCACAATGAGCAGTTCTTC.

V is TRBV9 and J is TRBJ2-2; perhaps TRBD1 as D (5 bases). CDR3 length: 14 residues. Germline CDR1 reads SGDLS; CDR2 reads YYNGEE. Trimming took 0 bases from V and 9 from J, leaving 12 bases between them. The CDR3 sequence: CASSVEPQGRELFF. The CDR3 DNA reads TGTGCCAGCAGCGTAGAACCGCAGGGCCGGGAGCTGTTTTTT.

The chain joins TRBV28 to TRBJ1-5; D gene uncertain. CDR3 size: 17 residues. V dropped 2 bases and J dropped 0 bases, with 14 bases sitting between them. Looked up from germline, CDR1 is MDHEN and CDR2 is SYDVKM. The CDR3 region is CASSLGEVGYSNQPQHF. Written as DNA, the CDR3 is TGTGCCAGCAGTTTAGGGGAGGTGGGATATAGCAATCAGCCCCAGCATTTT.